The present T cell receptor (beta chain) was sequenced within a study of T cells in Graves' hyperthyroidism and ophthalmopathy. At least ten counts were recorded for this clonotype. Its antigen is undetermined. TCR beta CDR3 regions were amplified from RNA. HTBI primers were used for first-round RT-PCR of the TCR CDR3. MiXCR was run by TCRdb on the multiplex PCR reads, yielding one entry per CDR3 protein. The table records 400,000 or so distinct CDR3 sequences, around 15% of them present only once. General study results and limits: Most thyroid clonotypes with frequency above 0.001 were detected in blood. Model predictions of ophthalmopathy came a median 6.5 months before onset.

Looked up from germline, CDR1 is DFQATT and CDR2 is SNEGSKA (reference sequence). The CDR3 extends over 15 amino acids. The V and J ends lost 3 bases and 7 bases, in that order; junction bases with no gene match: 9. Sequencing was done on a sample of blood. This TCR derives from a man aged 50 to 60 with Graves' ophthalmopathy. The J gene is TRBJ2-1, the V gene TRBV20-1; 10 nucleotides match TRBD2. CDR3 sequence (DNA): TGCAGTGCTAGGGACGCTAGCGGGAGTCAGAATGAGCAGTTCTTC. Its translation is CSARDASGSQNEQFF.